The present T cell receptor (beta chain) was sequenced within a study of shared clonotypes between healthy human individuals. Study-level points and caveats: A handful of donors held about 5% of naive CD4 clonotypes in common.

Measured with immunoSEQ multiplex PCR; TCRdb has only the in-frame clones, and not every one. Here the sample spans approximately 1.5 million clones, 98% being singletons. As to this clone: The antigen remains unidentified.

Material: naive CD4+ T cells sorted from blood. Subset meaning: CD45RA+ positively selected. This TCR came from a man aged 25-45 years in good health.

As DNA, the CDR3 is TGTGCCAGCAGCTTAGATCGACAAGGTTATTATGAGCAGTTCTTC. Protein sequence: CASSLDRQGYYEQFF. The rearrangement links TRBV11-2 to TRBJ2-1; D ambiguous. The CDR3 loop spans 15 amino acids. The germline V and J ends were trimmed by 0 bases and 8 bases, with 14 bases remaining between them. Germline V gene data show CDR1 as SGHAT and CDR2 as FQNNGV. Variable domain in full (rest from reference TRBV11-2 and TRBJ2-1): EAGVAQSPRYKIIEKRQSVAFWCNPISGHATLYWYQQILGQGPKLLIQFQNNGVVDDSQLPKDRFSAERLKGVDSTLKIQPAKLEDSAVYLCASSLDRQGYYEQFFGPGTRLTVL.